One TCR beta chain is described in this entry. This CDR3 region has 12 residues. V was clipped by 7 bases and J by 8 bases; unmatched bases: 5. Germline V gene sequence: CDR1 SNHLY, CDR2 FYNNEI. Repertoires were sampled repeatedly during chemoradiotherapy. This sample stems from a study of chemoradiotherapy in HPV16-positive cancers. Assay used: immunoSEQ multiplex PCR; TCRdb lists only in-frame clones, some missing. The table has about 7,000 clones, approximately 79% seen once. This sample was gathered from a patient who underwent chemoradiotherapy. This sequence joins TRBV2 and TRBJ1-2, with 9 nucleotides matching TRBD1. This sequence was found in a human donor with HPV-associated anogenital cancer. The DNA for the CDR3 is TGTGCCAGCACCAGGGACAGGGTAGGCTACACCTTC. Its translation is CASTRDRVGYTF.